This TCR beta chain was observed in a study of cytomegalovirus exposure and HLA in healthy donors. Broader study findings: The study labeled more than 150 TCR beta chains cytomegalovirus-associated.

The repertoire was sequenced with immunoSEQ multiplex PCR; TCRdb's copy has only in-frame clones and lacks some. The table shows some 110,000 clones, with roughly 86% occurring only once. V lost 5 bases and J lost 7, with 14 bases in between. CDR1 and CDR2 from the germline V gene are MNHEY and SMNVEV (reference sequence). The CDR3 loop spans 13 amino acids. To note about this clone: Its specificity is not known.

The sequence was collected from a man between 18 and 29 years old in good health and CMV-seronegative. The sample taken for sequencing was PBMCs. This chain uses TRBV27 with TRBJ1-1; TRBD1 might be the D (6 bases). The CDR3 protein is CASSMITGREAFF. The CDR3 nucleotides are TGTGCCAGCAGTATGATAACAGGGCGTGAAGCTTTCTTT.